The sequence of this T cell receptor beta chain was determined in a study of tumor-infiltrating lymphocytes in primary liver carcinoma. Whole-study results and caveats: Whereas tumor region pairs overlapped more, tumor-adjacent and tumor-blood pairs overlapped less.

The study co-extracted DNA and RNA from about 19-30 mg of unsorted bulk tissue. Through surgical resection, the patients' primary liver carcinoma was treated. Donors were untreated and chronically infected with HBV. This clonotype appeared many times. Its antigen is unidentified. Priming with a constant-region primer yielded TCR beta cDNA from about 540 ng total RNA. Modified slightly, ARM-PCR produced TCR beta libraries over three nested multiplex PCR rounds. Investigators reported that the first two PCR rounds, at 10 cycles each, used TRBV1-TRBV30 forward primers with a C-beta reverse primer. TCRdb reprocessed the multiplex PCR reads with MiXCR, giving one entry per CDR3 protein. The top ten hold more than 7% of the sample, which has approximately 110,000 distinct CDR3 sequences, 64% seen once. CDR3 length equals 14 residues. Trimming stripped 6 bases from V and 8 bases from J, with 19 bases between. Germline V lookup: CDR1 ENHRY, CDR2 SYGVKD.

The chain is built from TRBV10-3 and TRBJ1-2; a weak D match, TRBD1 (5 bases). The TCR was taken from a woman aged 60-70 years with primary liver carcinoma and hepatitis B virus infection. The specimen was liver tumor tissue from sampling region 3. Described subset: tumor region T3, left-lateral pole. CDR3 DNA sequence: TGTGCCATCAGGTCGGGGGAGGGGCCTCCCGGCTACACCTTC. Amino acids: CAIRSGEGPPGYTF.